This T cell receptor (beta chain) comes out of a study of blood T cell repertoires in COVID-19. Looked up from germline, CDR1 is LNHDA and CDR2 is SQIVND (reference sequence). This CDR3 spans 17 amino acids. Trimming pared 5 bases from V and 1 base from J, leaving 20 bases between. Original data processing: Amplifying reference gene primers gave estimates of nucleated cell counts. Clones were read by immunoSEQ multiplex PCR, and TCRdb kept only the in-frame ones, dropping some. For V, J and clone size, that table is used; D and trimming come from the DNA. The sample shows tens of thousands of clones, almost 90% of them seen only once.

This TCR derives from a man in his sixties with acute or convalescent COVID-19. Sequencing was done on a sample of peripheral blood. The chain carries TRBV19 and TRBJ1-2; the D gene is possibly TRBD1 (6 bases). The CDR3 region is CASSSLPGQPFNYGYTF. The CDR3 DNA reads TGTGCCAGTAGTTCACTCCCGGGACAACCTTTTAACTATGGCTACACCTTC.